The 9 T cell receptor beta chains presented below share a single source sample, sequenced in a study of cytomegalovirus exposure and HLA in healthy donors. PCR was performed using 60 Vbeta and 13 Jbeta primers. Sequencing was performed with immunoSEQ multiplex PCR; in TCRdb, only in-frame clones are kept and a portion is missing. Here the sample spans 150,000 to 200,000 clones, around 75% being singletons. Sequenced: PBMCs. Source of these receptors: a young woman in good health and CMV-seropositive.

The table lists this clone with a few counts. The genes are TRBV5-1 and TRBJ1-1; D uncertain. The CDR3 runs to 14 residues. Between the trimmed V and J ends, which lost 0 bases and 1 base, there was a span of 7 bases. CDR1 and CDR2 from the germline V gene are SGHRS and YFSETQ. As DNA, the CDR3 is TGCGCCAGCAGCTTGGCTAGTACGAACACTGAAGCTTTCTTT. Residues: CASSLASTNTEAFF. Complete variable domain (other parts from reference TRBV5-1 and TRBJ1-1): KAGVTQTPRYLIKTRGQQVTLSCSPISGHRSVSWYQQTPGQGLQFLFEYFSETQRNKGNFPGRFSGRQFSNSRSEMNVSTLELGDSALYLCASSLASTNTEAFFGQGTRLTVV.

The chain uses TRBV4-1 and TRBJ2-5; 9 positions match TRBD2. V trimming: 0 bases; J trimming: 11 bases; junction bases outside the gene matches: 19. The CDR3 consists of 18 residues. CDR1 MGHRA and CDR2 YSYEKL come from the germline V gene. Here the CDR3 DNA reads TGCGCCAGCAGCCAAGAGGGGACTTTGGGGGCGGGAGGGTTAATGCAGTACTTC. Protein: CASSQEGTLGAGGLMQYF.

The J gene is TRBJ2-1, the V gene TRBV6-5, with D unclear. V was cut by 6 bases and J by 0 bases, with 6 bases left in between. Germline assignment: CDR1 MNHEY and CDR2 SVGAGI. This CDR3 is built from 13 residues. The CDR3 is CASSLSSYNEQFF. The CDR3 DNA is TGTGCCAGCAGCCTTAGCTCCTACAATGAGCAGTTCTTC.

This chain connects TRBV6-5 to TRBJ1-2; no firm D call. This CDR3 comprises 13 residues. Between the trimmed V and J ends, which lost 7 bases and 2 bases, there was a span of 11 bases. CDR1 MNHEY and CDR2 SVGAGI come from the germline V gene. DNA of the CDR3: TGTGCCAGCACTACGACAAGAAACTATGGCTACACCTTC. It yields the protein CASTTTRNYGYTF.

The chain couples TRBV19 to TRBJ1-5; tentative D call: TRBD1 (6 bases). V lost 4 bases, J lost 3 bases, and 10 bases lay in between. Germline CDR1 and CDR2: LNHDA and SQIVND (reference sequence). The length of the CDR3 is 14 residues. CDR3 nucleotide sequence: TGTGCCAGTAGTACAGGACAGCTCAATCAGCCCCAGCATTTT. It specifies CASSTGQLNQPQHF.

This rearrangement joins TRBV7-9 to TRBJ2-7; maybe TRBD2 (6 bases). The CDR3 contains 17 residues. Germline CDR1 reads SEHNR; CDR2 reads FQNEAQ (reference sequence). V gave up 1 base and J gave up 2 bases, with 18 bases separating them. The CDR3 region has the DNA TGTGCCAGCAGCTTAGGTATCTTGGGGACTGCTACCTACGAGCAGTACTTC. Residues: CASSLGILGTATYEQYF.

The chain carries TRBV6-4 and TRBJ1-1; D possibly corresponds to TRBD1 (5 bases). With 4 bases removed from V and 0 bases from J, the gap between germline ends came to 9 bases. The CDR3 is made up of 14 amino acids. The germline V gene has CDR1 MRHNA and CDR2 SNTAGT. For the CDR3, the DNA is TGTGCCAGCAGTGTCGGGGGTATGAACACTGAAGCTTTCTTT. Protein: CASSVGGMNTEAFF.

In this sample, this clone turned up a few times. DNA for the CDR3: TGTGCCAGCAGCCAAGATTCCAAAGCCAAAAACATTCAGTACTTC. Translating gives CASSQDSKAKNIQYF. The chain carries TRBV4-2 and TRBJ2-4, with D unresolved. The V and J ends lost 0 bases and 0 bases respectively, with 6 bases between them. The CDR3 loop spans 15 amino acids. Germline-derived CDR1 and CDR2 are LGHNA and YNFKEQ.

The rearrangement joins TRBV2 to TRBJ2-1; D is possibly TRBD1 (5 bases). The CDR3 contains 15 residues. The V end was cut by 4 bases, the J end by 1 base, with 11 bases between. Germline CDR1 is SNHLY and CDR2 is FYNNEI. The CDR3 DNA sequence: TGTGCCAGCAGTGTAGGGGCTAATTCCTACAATGAGCAGTTCTTC. This codes for CASSVGANSYNEQFF.